The 15 T cell receptor beta chains reported below all come from one sample, sequenced in a study of T cells in Graves' hyperthyroidism and ophthalmopathy. RNA transcripts were the template for amplifying TCR beta CDR3 regions. The study used the HTBI primer set for a first-round RT-PCR of the TCR CDR3. TCRdb ran MiXCR on the multiplex PCR reads and lists one entry per CDR3 protein. The table includes under 350,000 distinct CDR3 sequences, 18% detected once. The sequenced sample consisted of blood. Receptors were obtained from a woman aged 45-65 years with Graves' hyperthyroidism.

A few counts support this clonotype. The chain couples TRBV6-2 or TRBV6-3 to TRBJ1-1; the D gene is possibly TRBD1 (5 bases). The length of the CDR3 is 15 residues. V gave up 6 bases and J gave up 1 base, with 15 bases separating them. The germline V gene encodes CDR1 MNHEY and CDR2 SVGEGT. CDR3 nucleotides: TGTGCCAGCAGCCCCTGGGACGGGAAGAACACTGAAGCTTTCTTT. Its protein is CASSPWDGKNTEAFF.

This clonotype was observed a single time. The V and J genes are TRBV11-3 and TRBJ2-2; D may correspond to TRBD1 or TRBD2 (5 bases each). The V end lost 5 bases, the J end lost 6 bases, and 19 bases lay between the germline ends. In germline, CDR1 is SGHNT, CDR2 YENEEA. The CDR3 has 16 amino acids. CDR3 DNA: TGTGCCAGCAGCCACAAGGCAGGGAGTGGGGCCGGGGAGCTGTTTTTT. This codes for CASSHKAGSGAGELFF.

This clonotype was observed many times. The genes are TRBV12-3 or TRBV12-4 and TRBJ2-5; 13 nucleotides line up with TRBD2. The V gene end was trimmed by 5 bases and the J gene end by 9 bases; junction bases not matched to a gene: 9. CDR3 length equals 15 residues. CDR3 in amino acids: CASSPGLAGTGAQYF. The CDR3 DNA sequence: TGTGCCAGCAGTCCGGGACTAGCGGGAACAGGGGCCCAGTACTTC.

This chain links TRBV30 with TRBJ1-5, with D uncertain. The CDR3 has 13 residues. Germline V lookup: CDR1 GTSNPN, CDR2 SVGIG (reference sequence). V gave up 3 bases and J gave up 0 bases, with 6 bases separating them. The CDR3 region has the DNA TGTGCCTGGAGCCATAATAGCAATCAGCCCCAGCATTTT. As protein: CAWSHNSNQPQHF.

Many counts were recorded for this clonotype. The chain has TRBV2 and TRBJ1-4; 8 positions match TRBD1. Unmatched junction bases numbered 4, after V lost 3 bases and J lost 7 bases. Germline assignment: CDR1 SNHLY and CDR2 FYNNEI. The CDR3 sequence is 14 residues long. The CDR3 reads CASSDQGAREKLFF. The CDR3 DNA is TGTGCCAGCAGTGACCAGGGGGCGCGTGAAAAACTGTTTTTT.

In its sample, this clonotype was seen many times. J is TRBJ2-3 and V is TRBV28; D unclear. V lost 6 bases and J lost 0, with 13 bases in between. The CDR3 covers 15 residues. Germline CDR1 MDHEN, CDR2 SYDVKM. CDR3 nucleotide sequence: TGTGCCAGCAGCCTCCCCAGGTTCAGCACAGATACGCAGTATTTT. Protein: CASSLPRFSTDTQYF.

This clonotype was recorded many times. The V gene is TRBV9, the J gene TRBJ2-2; D unresolved. V was pared by 4 bases and J by 6 bases, with 10 bases between. The length of the CDR3 is 13 residues. Germline V gene data show CDR1 as SGDLS and CDR2 as YYNGEE. CDR3 bases: TGTGCCAGCAGCCATGGCGGAGCCGGGGAGCTGTTTTTT. The encoded protein is CASSHGGAGELFF.

The V call is TRBV2, the J call TRBJ2-2, with 10 bases aligning to TRBD2. Germline CDR1 and CDR2: SNHLY and FYNNEI. V was pared by 7 bases and J by 4 bases, with 6 bases of the junction left unmatched. The CDR3 sequence is 15 residues long. CDR3 nucleotides: TGTGCCAGCAATGGAGCGGGAGGGTCCACCGGGGAGCTGTTTTTT. Amino acid sequence: CASNGAGGSTGELFF.

This clonotype showed up just once. The chain links TRBV10-3 to TRBJ2-1, with 14 bases matching TRBD2. In germline, CDR1 is ENHRY, CDR2 SYGVKD. The CDR3 consists of 18 residues. V lost 3 bases to trimming and J lost 0 bases; unmatched junction nucleotides: 4. CDR3 in DNA: TGTGCCATCAGTGAAAGACTAGCGGGGGGGAGCTCCTACAATGAGCAGTTCTTC. It yields the protein CAISERLAGGSSYNEQFF.

This clonotype has only a few counts. V and J are TRBV19 and TRBJ1-1; TRBD1 is a possible D gene (5 bases). The CDR3 runs to 13 residues. Germline assignment: CDR1 LNHDA and CDR2 SQIVND (reference sequence). V lost 5 bases, J lost 6 bases, and 13 bases lay in between. The CDR3 nucleotides read TGTGCCAGTAGTCCCGAATGGGGGGCTGAAGCTTTCTTT. Its translation: CASSPEWGAEAFF.

This clonotype has a handful of counts. The chain joins TRBV7-9 to TRBJ1-1; 10 positions match TRBD1. J was trimmed by 3 bases and V by 1 base; bases with no gene match: 2. CDR3 length: 15 residues. Germline lookup yields CDR1 SEHNR and CDR2 FQNEAQ (reference sequence). The CDR3 DNA follows: TGTGCCAGCAGCTTAGAGACAGGGGGCGACACTGAAGCTTTCTTT. It yields the protein CASSLETGGDTEAFF.

The rearrangement joins TRBV19 to TRBJ1-1, with D maybe TRBD1 (5 bases). The CDR3 runs 13 residues. CDR1 and CDR2 (germline): LNHDA, SQIVND (reference sequence). V dropped 7 bases and J dropped 1 base, with 10 bases sitting between them. CDR3 in amino acids: CASKTDRNTEAFF. The DNA for the CDR3 is TGTGCCAGTAAGACAGACAGGAACACTGAAGCTTTCTTT.

V gene TRBV28 combines with J gene TRBJ2-2, with D perhaps given as TRBD1 or TRBD2 (5 bases each). CDR1 is MDHEN and CDR2 is SYDVKM in the germline V gene. CDR3 size: 16 residues. Trimming stripped 8 bases from V and 4 bases from J, with 20 bases between. CDR3 in DNA: TGTGCCAGCCACGAATGGGGGAGCCTGGGCACCGGGGAGCTGTTTTTT. It codes for CASHEWGSLGTGELFF.

As for this clonotype: A much larger clonotype is one base distant, so this may be a read error. The J gene is TRBJ2-7, the V gene TRBV18, with TRBD2 as a possible D gene (6 bases). V lost 2 bases, J lost 6 bases, and 11 bases lay in between. Germline CDR1 is KGHSH and CDR2 is LQKENI. The CDR3 runs 13 residues. The CDR3 DNA follows: TGTGCCAGCTCACCAACGGAGGGACTCGAGCAGTACGTC. Its protein product is CASSPTEGLEQYV.

This clonotype was detected a few times. The J gene is TRBJ2-7, the V gene TRBV10-3; tentatively, D is TRBD1 (6 bases). Trimming took 7 bases from V and 1 from J, leaving 8 bases between them. This CDR3 region has 12 residues. Germline V CDR1 and CDR2: ENHRY, SYGVKD. CDR3 sequence (DNA): TGTGCCATCAAAGGGGGTTCCTACGAGCAGTACTTC. The encoded protein is CAIKGGSYEQYF.